The 7 T cell receptor beta chains below were found in one sample sequenced in a study of T-cell memory formation after mild COVID-19. TCRdb redid the calling of the 5' RACE reads with MiXCR, one entry per CDR3 protein. The data contain over 150,000 distinct CDR3 sequences, around 21% of them seen just once; the ten biggest clones take up roughly 24%. The sample consisted of PBMCs or a T cell subset sorted from them (not recorded which). These TCRs come from an adult woman who had mild COVID-19 (a few samples of this study predate the infection). Cell type and time point are not known.

The table lists this clonotype with a few counts. The rearrangement links TRBV11-2 to TRBJ1-1; D remains ambiguous. The CDR3 totals 15 residues. Germline assignment: CDR1 SGHAT and CDR2 FQNNGV. V was trimmed by 5 bases and J by 1 base, leaving 14 bases between them. DNA for the CDR3: TGTGCCAGCAGCCAGTTTCGTATGGGGAACACTGAAGCTTTCTTT. Its protein product is CASSQFRMGNTEAFF.

This CDR3 is CASSSGQTEAFF. The CDR3 DNA reads as TGTGCCAGCAGCTCTGGACAGACTGAAGCTTTCTTT. The chain carries TRBV7-9 and TRBJ1-1, with D maybe TRBD1 (6 bases). The CDR3 has 12 amino acids. The V gene lost 4 bases and the J gene lost 5 bases, with 8 bases spanning the gap. The V gene's germline CDR1 is SEHNR and CDR2 FQNEAQ (reference sequence).

V is TRBV6-2 or TRBV6-3 and J is TRBJ2-7; no definite D call. CDR1 is MNHEY and CDR2 is SVGEGT in the germline V gene. This CDR3 is built from 13 residues. V lost 2 bases to trimming and J lost 3 bases, with 8 bases between them. DNA of the CDR3: TGTGCCAGCAGTTACGGGTTAAACTACGAGCAGTACTTC. Translated: CASSYGLNYEQYF.

This clonotype was picked up a small number of times. The rearrangement joins TRBV20-1 to TRBJ2-1; D is unresolved. Trimming took 3 bases from V and 8 from J, leaving 8 bases between them. CDR3 length equals 11 residues. From germline, CDR1 is DFQATT and CDR2 SNEGSKA (reference sequence). In DNA, the CDR3 is TGCAGTGCTAGGGGAACCCATGAGCAGTTCTTC. Translated, it gives CSARGTHEQFF.

Sample share makes this clonotype medium-sized. This chain links TRBV4-3 with TRBJ2-7; 7 bases line up with TRBD1. CDR1 and CDR2 (germline): LGHNA, YSLEER. The CDR3 runs to 16 residues. The ends lost 4 bases at V and 3 bases at J; junction bases unmatched: 12. The chain's CDR3 is CASSPQGTQVIYEQYF. In DNA form, the CDR3 reads TGCGCCAGCAGCCCACAGGGGACCCAGGTTATCTACGAGCAGTACTTC.

V usage is TRBV5-1 and J usage is TRBJ2-1; tentatively, D is TRBD1 or TRBD2 (5 bases each). V was pared by 0 bases and J by 6 bases, with 13 bases between. Germline CDR1 SGHRS, CDR2 YFSETQ. The CDR3 covers 15 residues. The DNA for the CDR3 is TGCGCCAGCAGCTTGGGACGGGACGACTCCAATGAGCAGTTCTTC. Residues: CASSLGRDDSNEQFF.

This sequence joins TRBV19 and TRBJ1-5, with a tentative D call TRBD1 (6 bases). Looked up from germline, CDR1 is LNHDA and CDR2 is SQIVND (reference sequence). V was pared by 2 bases and J by 0 bases, with 11 bases between. The CDR3 totals 16 residues. The CDR3 region is CASSIKGGYSNQPQHF. CDR3 nucleotides: TGTGCCAGTAGTATAAAGGGGGGGTATAGCAATCAGCCCCAGCATTTT.